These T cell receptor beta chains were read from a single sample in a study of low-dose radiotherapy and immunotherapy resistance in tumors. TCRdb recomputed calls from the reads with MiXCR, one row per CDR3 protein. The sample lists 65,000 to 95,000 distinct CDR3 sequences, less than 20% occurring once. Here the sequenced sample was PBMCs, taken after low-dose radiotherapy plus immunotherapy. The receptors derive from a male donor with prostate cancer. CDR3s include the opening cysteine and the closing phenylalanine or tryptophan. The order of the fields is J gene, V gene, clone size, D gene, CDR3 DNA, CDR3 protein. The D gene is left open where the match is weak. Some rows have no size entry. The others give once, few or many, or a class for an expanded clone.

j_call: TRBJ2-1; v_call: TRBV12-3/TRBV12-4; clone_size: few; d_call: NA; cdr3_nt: TGTGCCAGTGGTTATTCCGGTCGGTCCTACAATGAGCAGTTCTTC; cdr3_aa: CASGYSGRSYNEQFF
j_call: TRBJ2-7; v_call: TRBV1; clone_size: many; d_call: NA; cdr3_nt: TGCGCCAGCAGCCTCCTCGTCTCCTACGAGCAGTACTTC; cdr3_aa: CASSLLVSYEQYF
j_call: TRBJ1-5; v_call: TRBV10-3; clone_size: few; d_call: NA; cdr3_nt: TGTGCCATCACAGACGGAAGCAATCAGCCCCAGCATTTT; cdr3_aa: CAITDGSNQPQHF
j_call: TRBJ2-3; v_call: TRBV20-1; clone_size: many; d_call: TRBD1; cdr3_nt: TGCAGTGCTAGAGATCAGGACAGGGCAGATACGCAGTATTTT; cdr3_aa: CSARDQDRADTQYF
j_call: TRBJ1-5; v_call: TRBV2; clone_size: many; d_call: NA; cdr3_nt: TGTGCCAGCAGTGAAAGTTCTATGAATCAGCCCCAGCATTTT; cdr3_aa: CASSESSMNQPQHF
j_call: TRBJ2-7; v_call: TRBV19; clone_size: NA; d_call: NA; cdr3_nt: TGTGCCAGTAGTATCGCGGGGTACGAGCAGTACTTC; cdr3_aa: CASSIAGYEQYF
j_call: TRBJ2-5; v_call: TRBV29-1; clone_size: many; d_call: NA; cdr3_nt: TGCAGCGTTGTTTTCCCGGACAGAAAAGAGACCCAGTACTTC; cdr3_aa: CSVVFPDRKETQYF
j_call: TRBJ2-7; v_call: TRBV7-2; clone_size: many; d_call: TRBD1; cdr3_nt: TGTGCCAGCAGCCCCCGGGCCACAGGGGCCTACGAGCAGTACTTC; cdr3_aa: CASSPRATGAYEQYF
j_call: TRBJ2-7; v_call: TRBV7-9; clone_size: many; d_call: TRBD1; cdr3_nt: TGTGCCAGCACCACTCTCGGGACAGGGATGGTCGAGCAGTACTTC; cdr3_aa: CASTTLGTGMVEQYF
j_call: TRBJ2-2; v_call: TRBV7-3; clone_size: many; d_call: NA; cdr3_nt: TGTGCCAGCAGCCCTGGGTCAAACACCGGGGAGCTGTTTTTT; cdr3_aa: CASSPGSNTGELFF
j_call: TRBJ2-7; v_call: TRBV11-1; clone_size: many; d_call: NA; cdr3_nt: TGTGCCAGCAGCTTAGGGCCTCCCTACGAGCAGTACTTC; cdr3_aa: CASSLGPPYEQYF
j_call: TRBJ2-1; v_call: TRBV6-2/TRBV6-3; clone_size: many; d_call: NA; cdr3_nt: TGTGCCAGCAGTTACCGGGACTTTTACAATGAGCAGTTCTTC; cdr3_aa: CASSYRDFYNEQFF
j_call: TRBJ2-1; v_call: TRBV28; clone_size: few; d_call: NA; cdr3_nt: TGTGCCAGCACTAGAGGAGGAGGCTCCTACAATGAGCAGTTCTTC; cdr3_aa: CASTRGGGSYNEQFF
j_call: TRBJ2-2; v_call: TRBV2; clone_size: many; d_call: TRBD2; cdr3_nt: TGTGCCAGCAGCGGGACTAGTCTCAGGGAGCTGTTTTTT; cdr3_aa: CASSGTSLRELFF
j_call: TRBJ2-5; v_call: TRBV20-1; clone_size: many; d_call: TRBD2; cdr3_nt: TGCAGTGCTAGAGCAGCGGGAGGGCCTTGGGAGACCCAGTACTTC; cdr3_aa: CSARAAGGPWETQYF
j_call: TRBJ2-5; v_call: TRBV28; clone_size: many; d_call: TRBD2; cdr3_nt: TGTGCCAGCAGTCCCGGGACCCGGGGGGGAGAGACCCAGTACTTC; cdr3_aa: CASSPGTRGGETQYF
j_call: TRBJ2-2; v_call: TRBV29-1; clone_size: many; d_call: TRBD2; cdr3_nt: TGCAGCGCCTGGGAGGGCCTGAACACCGGGGAGCTGTTTTTT; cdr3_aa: CSAWEGLNTGELFF
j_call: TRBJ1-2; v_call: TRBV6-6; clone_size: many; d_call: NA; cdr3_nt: TGTGCCAGCAGCCGACAGGCCTATGGCTACACCTTC; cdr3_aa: CASSRQAYGYTF